This passage covers 11 T cell receptor beta chains from one sample sequenced in a study of persistence of HIV-infected CD4 T cells (dated by TCRdb to between 2020 and 2021). Their cognate antigens are unknown. Sample treatment or condition, as interpreted from the label and publication: suppressive antiretroviral therapy. A pool of overlapping HIV-1 Gag 15-mer peptides, at 0.75 to 1 ug per peptide per mL, was used to stimulate the cells. Nonresponding CD40L-negative CD69-negative CD45RO-high memory CD4+ T cells were sorted as memory populations depleted of antigen-responding cells. TCRbeta repertoires were sequenced from genomic DNA with the immunoSEQ hsTCRB assay version 4 in survey mode. The clones in this table, taken by TCRdb from immuneACCESS, are in-frame only. Not every clone is retained; where verified, under half of the shortfall comes from an unresolved V gene, and the cause of the rest is unknown. For this sample the table gives tens of thousands of clones, of which about 84% were detected only once. The ten top clones hold 13% to 15% of the sample.

The sample consisted of CD4+ T cells sorted from PBMCs after roughly 19-hour stimulation, taken from a patient who received antiretroviral therapy. The intended sense of this specimen's cell subset or site label: CD40L-CD69- CD45RO-high memory CD4 T cells not responding to Gag peptides. Receptor source: an adult man with HIV who was CMV-seropositive.

V usage is TRBV6-5 and J usage is TRBJ1-5; 10 positions match TRBD1. J gave up 9 bases and V 5 bases, and 7 bases lay outside the gene matches. The CDR3 length is 14 residues. Germline loops: CDR1 MNHEY, CDR2 SVGAGI. The CDR3 sequence: CASSIGTGERPQHF. As DNA, the CDR3 is TGTGCCAGCAGTATAGGGACAGGGGAACGGCCCCAGCATTTT.

V gene TRBV2 combines with J gene TRBJ2-3; TRBD2 matches at 11 bases. The CDR3 contains 18 residues. V trimming: 6 bases; J trimming: 2 bases; junction bases outside the gene matches: 13. The germline V gene has CDR1 SNHLY and CDR2 FYNNEI. In DNA form, the CDR3 reads TGTGCCAGCAGGAAGCTAGCGGGGGGCCATTCCGTCACAGATACGCAGTATTTT. This sequence encodes CASRKLAGGHSVTDTQYF.

The genes are TRBV4-2 and TRBJ2-1; D gene uncertain. The germline V and J ends were trimmed by 0 bases and 2 bases, with 17 bases remaining between them. Germline assignment: CDR1 LGHNA and CDR2 YNFKEQ. There are 18 residues in the CDR3. The CDR3 loop reads CASSQDYAGATPYNEQFF. In DNA, the CDR3 is TGTGCCAGCAGCCAAGATTACGCCGGAGCGACCCCCTACAATGAGCAGTTCTTC.

The rearrangement joins TRBV29-1 to TRBJ2-5; TRBD2 matches at 15 bases. The junction had 5 bases not matched to a gene; V was cut back by 7 bases and J by 2 bases. The CDR3 sequence is 15 residues long. CDR1 and CDR2 from the germline V gene are SQVTM and ANQGSEA. This CDR3 is CSAGTSGRRQETQYF. In DNA form, the CDR3 reads TGCAGCGCCGGGACTAGCGGGAGGAGACAAGAGACCCAGTACTTC.

This clone came up a few times. The V gene is TRBV2, the J gene TRBJ1-6, with D maybe TRBD1 (5 bases). The V and J ends lost 7 bases and 7 bases respectively, with 11 bases between them. This CDR3 is built from 13 residues. The germline gives CDR1 SNHLY, CDR2 FYNNEI. CDR3 residues: CASTRDFNSPLHF. In nucleotides, the CDR3 is TGTGCCAGCACCAGGGACTTCAATTCACCCCTCCACTTT.

This chain links TRBV27 with TRBJ2-7, with 8 positions matching TRBD1. The germline CDR1 and CDR2 sequences are MNHEY and SMNVEV (reference sequence). The CDR3 length is 15 residues. J was trimmed by 4 bases and V by 5 bases; bases with no gene match: 10. The DNA of the CDR3 is TGTGCCAGCAGTGGTGACAGGGGCTTCGGATACGAGCAGTACTTC. Protein sequence: CASSGDRGFGYEQYF.

Notes on this clone: This sample also contains other DNA sequences that code for the same CDR3. The chain couples TRBV29-1 to TRBJ1-1; tentatively, D is TRBD1 (6 bases). The V gene's germline CDR1 is SQVTM and CDR2 ANQGSEA. There are 13 residues in the CDR3. Deletions cut 7 bases from V and 1 base from J, with 13 bases between. CDR3 protein: CSARQATNTEAFF. In DNA, the CDR3 is TGCAGCGCTCGACAGGCTACGAACACTGAAGCTTTCTTT.

This sequence joins TRBV18 and TRBJ2-3; maybe TRBD2 (5 bases). This CDR3 has 14 residues. The germline V gene has CDR1 KGHSH and CDR2 LQKENI. Deletions cut 8 bases from V and 2 bases from J, with 14 bases between. In nucleotides, the CDR3 is TGTGCCAGCCTACGAGGGAGATCCACAGATACGCAGTATTTT. Translation: CASLRGRSTDTQYF.

The CDR3: CASSLDSYNEQFF. Written as DNA, the CDR3 is TGTGCCAGCAGCTTAGACTCCTACAATGAGCAGTTCTTC. This chain joins TRBV11-3 and TRBJ2-1; D remains ambiguous. Germline V gene sequence: CDR1 SGHNT, CDR2 YENEEA. V was shortened by 0 bases and J by 0 bases, with 0 bases between the two germline ends. This CDR3 is 13 amino acids long.

The rearrangement uses TRBV28 and TRBJ1-3; no definite D call. Germline values: CDR1 MDHEN, CDR2 SYDVKM. The CDR3 spans 12 residues. Trimming pared 3 bases from V and 8 bases from J, leaving 8 bases between. The CDR3 nucleotides are TGTGCCAGCAGTTTTTACGAGCACACCATATATTTT. Translating gives CASSFYEHTIYF.

The V and J genes are TRBV7-3 and TRBJ1-1; no definite D call. The V end was cut by 1 base, the J end by 1 base, with 7 bases between. The CDR3 spans 14 residues. The germline V gene encodes CDR1 SGHTA and CDR2 FQGTGA. The CDR3 coding sequence is TGTGCCAGCAGCTTAAGCGGTGGGAACACTGAAGCTTTCTTT. Its protein product is CASSLSGGNTEAFF. The full variable domain, with the rest looked up from reference TRBV7-3 and TRBJ1-1, is GAGVSQTPSNKVTEKGKYVELRCDPISGHTALYWYRQSLGQGPEFLIYFQGTGAADDSGLPNDRFFAVRPEGSVSTLKIQRTERGDSAVYLCASSLSGGNTEAFFGQGTRLTVV.